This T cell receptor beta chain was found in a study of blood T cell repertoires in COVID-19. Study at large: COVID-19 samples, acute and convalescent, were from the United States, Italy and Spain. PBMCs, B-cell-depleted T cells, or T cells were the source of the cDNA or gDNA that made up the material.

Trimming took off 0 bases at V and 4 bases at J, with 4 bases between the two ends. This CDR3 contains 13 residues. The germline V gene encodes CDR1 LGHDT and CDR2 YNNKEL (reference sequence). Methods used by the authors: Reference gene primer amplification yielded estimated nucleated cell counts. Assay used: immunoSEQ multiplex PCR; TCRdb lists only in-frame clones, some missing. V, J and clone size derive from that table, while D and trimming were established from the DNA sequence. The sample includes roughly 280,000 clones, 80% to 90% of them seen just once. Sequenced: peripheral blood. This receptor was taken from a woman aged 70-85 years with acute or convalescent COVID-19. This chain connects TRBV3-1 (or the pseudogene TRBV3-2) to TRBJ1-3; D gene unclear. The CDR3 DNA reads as TGTGCCAGCAGCCAAGATGCGGGAAACACCATATATTTT. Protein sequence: CASSQDAGNTIYF.